This entry lists 16 T cell receptor beta chains sequenced from one sample in a study of graft-versus-host responses after intestinal transplantation. Their antigens remain unidentified. This table comes from immunoSEQ multiplex PCR, and its TCRdb copy is limited to in-frame clones, with some not included. The sample contains nearly 110,000 clones, roughly 87% of which appear only once. This material consisted of unstimulated CD4+ T cells sorted from spleen or lymph node cells, taken before transplant. The receptors shown here come from a human donor who was the organ donor for an intestinal transplant.

This clone was detected once. This chain joins TRBV2 and TRBJ2-5; tentatively, D is TRBD1 (6 bases). In germline, CDR1 is SNHLY, CDR2 FYNNEI. CDR3 length: 14 residues. Trimming removed 5 bases from V and 0 bases from J, with 10 bases in between. The CDR3 here is CASSRYRDQETQYF. The CDR3 DNA reads TGTGCCAGCAGTCGCTACAGGGACCAAGAGACCCAGTACTTC. The whole variable domain, remainder taken from reference TRBV2 and TRBJ2-5, is EPEVTQTPSHQVTQMGQEVILRCVPISNHLYFYWYRQILGQKVEFLVSFYNNEISEKSEIFDDQFSVERPDGSNFTLKIRSTKLEDSAMYFCASSRYRDQETQYFGPGTRLLVL.

The CDR3 is CATSKTSENTEAFF. Written as DNA, the CDR3 is TGTGCCACCAGCAAGACATCGGAGAACACTGAAGCTTTCTTT. The rearrangement uses TRBV15 and TRBJ1-1; D is ambiguous. Germline values: CDR1 LNHNV, CDR2 YYDKDF (reference sequence). V shed 4 bases and J shed 1 base, with 10 bases lying between them. The CDR3 consists of 14 residues.

The chain uses TRBV6-1 and TRBJ1-3; TRBD1 agrees at 11 bases. After removal of 2 bases from V and 4 bases from J, the junction contained 4 bases not matched to a gene. The germline CDR1 and CDR2 sequences are MNHNS and SASEGT. This CDR3 spans 16 amino acids. The CDR3 loop reads CASSELRDRGGNTIYF. The CDR3 DNA reads TGTGCCAGCAGTGAACTCCGGGACAGGGGGGGAAACACCATATATTTT.

The rearrangement joins TRBV2 to TRBJ2-7, with D possibly matching TRBD1 (5 bases). Per the germline V gene, CDR1 is SNHLY and CDR2 is FYNNEI. The CDR3 has 15 amino acids. V lost 8 bases to trimming and J lost 2 bases, with 19 bases between them. The DNA for the CDR3 is TGTGCCAGCTCGGATTACCCAGGGTCCACCTACGAGCAGTACTTC. Translation gives CASSDYPGSTYEQYF.

This chain joins TRBV19 and TRBJ2-5; the D is unclear. The CDR3 loop spans 13 amino acids. V lost 7 bases and J lost 0, with 9 bases in between. Germline loops: CDR1 LNHDA, CDR2 SQIVND (reference sequence). The CDR3 sequence: CASNDGYQETQYF. The CDR3 DNA follows: TGTGCCAGTAATGACGGCTACCAAGAGACCCAGTACTTC.

This clone was detected once. The chain combines TRBV4-2 with TRBJ2-5, with D possibly TRBD2 on 5 matching bases. Germline CDR1 reads LGHNA; CDR2 reads YNFKEQ. V dropped 3 bases and J dropped 1 base, with 12 bases sitting between them. This CDR3 spans 15 amino acids. CDR3 region: CASSHRSGSQETQYF. CDR3 coding DNA: TGTGCCAGCAGCCATCGATCGGGGTCCCAAGAGACCCAGTACTTC.

This clone was counted once. This rearrangement joins TRBV7-9 to TRBJ1-4, with TRBD1 matching 7 bases. With V trimmed by 5 bases and J by 10 bases, 10 bases remained unmatched. CDR1 is SEHNR and CDR2 is FQNEAQ in the germline V gene (reference sequence). The CDR3 totals 14 residues. The CDR3 DNA follows: TGTGCCAGCAGCGGTCTTACAGGGGATGGAAAACTGTTTTTT. Translating gives CASSGLTGDGKLFF.

CDR3 DNA sequence: TGCGCCAGCAGCGCGAGTTGGACAGGGTCTAACTATGGCTACACCTTC. Residues: CASSASWTGSNYGYTF. J is TRBJ1-2 and V is TRBV5-1; 8 bases fit TRBD1. The V segment lost 4 bases and the J segment 0 bases; nucleotides outside the gene matches: 8. The CDR3 has 16 residues. Germline-derived CDR1 and CDR2 are SGHRS and YFSETQ. Based on the CDR3 plus reference TRBV5-1 and TRBJ1-2, the full variable domain is KAGVTQTPRYLIKTRGQQVTLSCSPISGHRSVSWYQQTPGQGLQFLFEYFSETQRNKGNFPGRFSGRQFSNSRSEMNVSTLELGDSALYLCASSASWTGSNYGYTFGSGTRLTVV.

The chain recombines TRBV9 with TRBJ1-1; D perhaps matches TRBD1 (6 bases). CDR1 is SGDLS, CDR2 YYNGEE, per germline. This CDR3 has 15 residues. V was cut by 3 bases and J by 4 bases, with 16 bases left in between. The CDR3 coding sequence is TGTGCCAGCAGCGCTGGGGGCCGGGCGACCACTGAAGCTTTCTTT. Translating gives CASSAGGRATTEAFF.

The chain links TRBV5-1 to TRBJ2-5, with 7 bases that match TRBD2. After removal of 0 bases from V and 4 bases from J, the junction contained 21 bases not matched to a gene. Germline V gene sequence: CDR1 SGHRS, CDR2 YFSETQ. CDR3 length: 20 residues. The CDR3 sequence: CASSLAGGSGGGPLGETQYF. Here the CDR3 DNA reads TGCGCCAGCAGCTTGGCCGGGGGGTCCGGCGGGGGACCTTTGGGAGAGACCCAGTACTTC.

This clone appeared a few times. This sequence joins TRBV5-1 and TRBJ2-1; D uncertain. The CDR3 contains 14 residues. Germline CDR1 SGHRS, CDR2 YFSETQ. V lost 0 bases and J 4 bases, leaving 8 bases between the germline ends. The CDR3: CASSLDLGYNEQFF. In DNA form, the CDR3 reads TGCGCCAGCAGCTTGGATTTGGGTTACAATGAGCAGTTCTTC.

The chain is built from TRBV27 and TRBJ2-3; 13 bases are a match to TRBD2. The CDR3 runs 15 residues. J lost 3 bases, V lost 5 bases, and 2 bases had no gene match. Germline lookup yields CDR1 MNHEY and CDR2 SMNVEV (reference sequence). The CDR3 DNA sequence: TGTGCCAGCAGTACGGGACTAGCGGGAACAGATACGCAGTATTTT. This translates into CASSTGLAGTDTQYF.

The V and J genes are TRBV7-8 and TRBJ2-1; 10 positions match TRBD2. The V and J ends lost 5 bases and 8 bases, in that order; junction bases with no gene match: 9. CDR3 size: 15 residues. Germline assignment: CDR1 SGHVS and CDR2 FQNEAQ. The CDR3 here is CASSGQREGQYEQFF. CDR3 bases: TGTGCCAGCAGCGGACAGCGGGAGGGCCAATATGAGCAGTTCTTC.

This clone was seen only once. The J gene is TRBJ2-3, the V gene TRBV5-1; TRBD2 matches at 8 bases. V dropped 1 base and J dropped 4; count of bases not matched to a gene: 5. The CDR3 is 15 amino acids. Germline V gene lookup returns CDR1 SGHRS and CDR2 YFSETQ. Here the CDR3 reads CASSLQLAGPDTQYF. The DNA for the CDR3 is TGCGCCAGCAGCTTGCAGCTAGCGGGCCCAGATACGCAGTATTTT.

This clone was counted once. V is TRBV6-1 and J is TRBJ2-7; D might be TRBD1 (6 bases). V was clipped by 9 bases and J by 1 base, with 19 bases between them. The CDR3 contains 15 residues. Germline assignment: CDR1 MNHNS and CDR2 SASEGT. CDR3 protein: CASRMWPQGSYEQYF. In DNA form, the CDR3 reads TGTGCCAGTAGAATGTGGCCCCAGGGGTCCTACGAGCAGTACTTC.

The chain combines TRBV19 with TRBJ2-7, with TRBD1 matching 9 bases. Germline V gene sequence: CDR1 LNHDA, CDR2 SQIVND (reference sequence). The length of the CDR3 is 15 residues. Trimming removed 5 bases from V and 3 bases from J; junction bases left unmatched: 8. The CDR3 spells CASSPGQGSLYEQYF. DNA for the CDR3: TGTGCCAGTAGTCCAGGACAGGGGTCCCTCTACGAGCAGTACTTC. Filled out from reference TRBV19 and TRBJ2-7, the complete variable domain reads DGGITQSPKYLFRKEGQNVTLSCEQNLNHDAMYWYRQDPGQGLRLIYYSQIVNDFQKGDIAEGYSVSREKKESFPLTVTSAQKNPTAFYLCASSPGQGSLYEQYFGPGTRLTVT.